This T cell receptor beta chain was observed in a study of T cell responses to AZD1222 COVID-19 vaccine listed by TCRdb under 2021. Concerning the study at large: AZD1222 recipients with second doses at about 4 weeks or about 12 weeks were pooled, because spike-specific TCR depth and breadth did not differ between schedules. Trial participants were enrolled by age into subgroups of 18-55, 56-69 and 70-plus years, and roughly 150, 30 and 60 TCR-sequenced participants, respectively, were included in these subgroups. TCR sequencing was performed for 233 trial participants, of whom about 200 were given two doses of AZD1222 and some 26 were given two doses of MenACWY control vaccine. What the study reported, not specific to this receptor: The 56-69-year group was small, and its depth increase did not reach significance, likely because of low power. Spike-specific TCR breadth and depth rose significantly after two AZD1222 doses compared with day 0 and with MenACWY recipients. Because no day 14 peak-response samples were available, repertoires were characterized only after the peak T cell response. CD4 TCRs associated with the vaccine covered the entire spike protein, and the dominant responses were in regions 160-218 and 743-854. Conclusions about previously exposed vaccinees were limited because only a handful of AZD1222 recipients were SARS-CoV-2 seropositive at baseline. Reportedly, almost half of the unique spike-specific TCRs recognized epitopes lying outside the regions that are mutated in the B.1.351 and B.1.1.7 variants. Participants were mostly white British, with more females than males. The authors suggested clonal diversity may have been underestimated.

CDR1 is given as KGHSH and CDR2 as LQKENI, both from the germline V gene. Compared with germline, V lacks 3 bases and J lacks 0 bases; bases without a gene match: 5. Including the terminal cysteine and phenylalanine, the CDR3 comprises 16 residues. Only the CDR3 region is kept as DNA, spanning 48 bases read in frame from base 1. On this clone itself: What this receptor recognizes is not known. Per-nucleotide qualities are absent, and no much larger clonotype sits a single base away.

The time point label, read with the paper, signifies: baseline before first vaccination. The vaccinee samples were drawn from two UK trials, COV001 and COV002, one of which was a single-blind randomized controlled phase 2/3 trial testing AZD1222 (ChAdOx1 nCoV-19) in healthy adults. For TCRbeta chain sequencing, PBMC samples were collected from trial participants at day 0 and at day 28 after the second dose. The CDR3 regions of human TCRbeta chains were analyzed by immunosequencing. In the paper's pipeline: Repertoire TCRs were matched against a reference library of SARS-CoV-2-specific TCRs generated with the MIRA antigen-specificity platform. Breadth was defined as the fraction of unique TCRs that were SARS-CoV-2-associated. Depth was defined as the fraction of total T cells that were SARS-CoV-2-associated. Using the MIRA data, each spike-specific TCR was mapped to the spike region that the TCR reacts to and placed in a CD4 or CD8 class. Log10-transformed breadth and depth values were compared by one-way ANOVA with Sidak's multiple comparisons tests. TCRdb re-hosts the immuneACCESS table, in-frame sequences only. Its copies lack some clones; in the studies checked, an unresolved V gene accounts for under half of them, and the cause for the rest is not known. V, J and clone size derive from that table, while D and trimming were established from the DNA sequence. This sample is represented by about 120,000 clones; 70% to 90% of them were singletons. The ten biggest clones cover about 9.8% of the sample.

This material consisted of peripheral blood, taken on day 0 of AZD1222 vaccination. This clonotype was sampled from an adult in good health. This receptor chain uses TRBV18 and TRBJ1-3, and 7 junction bases match TRBD1. The bases read TGTGCCAGCTCACCTCTCCGGGACAGCTCTGGAAACACCATATATTTT. It translates to CASSPLRDSSGNTIYF.